These T cell receptor beta chains were read from a single sample in a study of post-analysis software for immune sequencing data. TCRdb passed the PCR reads through MiXCR, listing each CDR3 protein once. The sample has approximately 770,000 distinct CDR3 sequences; under 60% are singletons. What was sequenced was blood. These receptors originate from a girl under 18 with multiple sclerosis. Each CDR3 is given with its conserved first and last residue. D genes are given only for firm matches. The size field is filled for only some rows; it gives once, few, many or a size class.

J | D | size | V | DNA | CDR3
TRBJ2-1 | NA | NA | TRBV13 | TGTGCCAGCAGCCTCGAAGAGCGGGCCTACAATGAGCAGTTCTTC | CASSLEERAYNEQFF
TRBJ2-1 | TRBD2 | NA | TRBV7-8 | TGTGCCAGCAGCTTAGGGCTAGCGGGAGGGCCGAGTTTCGATGAGCAGTTCTTC | CASSLGLAGGPSFDEQFF
TRBJ2-1 | TRBD2 | NA | TRBV29-1 | TGCAGCGGAATGGGCCCGGGACTAGCGGGAGCCCGGATGGAGCAGTTCTTC | CSGMGPGLAGARMEQFF
TRBJ2-5 | NA | few | TRBV7-3 | TGTGCCAGCAGCCTCGACTACTATTCTGTTAATGAGCAGTACTTC | CASSLDYYSVNEQYF
TRBJ2-7 | TRBD2 | few | TRBV20-1 | TGCAGTGCTAGTCAGCGGGAGGGCCCTGTGGAGCAGTACTTC | CSASQREGPVEQYF
TRBJ2-7 | TRBD1 | NA | TRBV20-1 | TGCAGTGCTAGGGGACAGGGGGCGAAGGACGAGCAGTACTTC | CSARGQGAKDEQYF
TRBJ2-7 | NA | NA | TRBV12-3/TRBV12-4 | TGTGCCAGCAGGGGTGAAGGTTACGAGCAGTACTTC | CASRGEGYEQYF
TRBJ1-5 | NA | NA | TRBV6-1 | TGTGCCAGCAGTGAACTCGGAAGTCAGCCCCAGCATTTT | CASSELGSQPQHF
TRBJ2-3 | TRBD2 | NA | TRBV4-1 | TGCGCCAGCAGCCAGCCGGGACTAGCGTTGGCAGATACGCAGTATTTT | CASSQPGLALADTQYF
TRBJ2-7 | NA | once | TRBV20-1 | TGCAGTGCTAGAGATGGGAGCACGGCCCTGGGCGAGCAGTACTTC | CSARDGSTALGEQYF
TRBJ2-1 | NA | once | TRBV20-1 | TGCAGTGCTTGTCTAGCCTTATACAATGAGCAGTTCTTC | CSACLALYNEQFF
TRBJ2-5 | TRBD1 | NA | TRBV6-6 | TGTGCTTCATGGGGGACAGGGATGACACAAGAGACCCAGTACTTC | CASWGTGMTQETQYF
TRBJ2-3 | TRBD1 | few | TRBV27 | TGTGCCACCGCCCCCCGGGACAGACACACAGATACGCAGTATTTT | CATAPRDRHTDTQYF
TRBJ1-4 | NA | NA | TRBV5-1 | TGCGCCAGCAGATTGCAGGATCTCGAAAAACTGTTTTTT | CASRLQDLEKLFF
TRBJ2-1 | NA | NA | TRBV29-1 | TGCAGCGTTGGGGGGAGTAACCAAGAGACCCAGTTCTTC | CSVGGSNQETQFF
TRBJ2-3 | NA | NA | TRBV7-3 | TGTGCCAGCAGCTTACAAGGGGCGGATGGCGCAGATACGCAGTATTTT | CASSLQGADGADTQYF
TRBJ1-2 | TRBD1 | NA | TRBV10-3 | TGTGCCATCAACACCGGGACAGGCACTAACTATGGCTACACCTTC | CAINTGTGTNYGYTF
TRBJ2-7 | TRBD1 | few | TRBV7-2 | TGTGCCAGCAGCCGGACGGGACAGAAGTCCTACGAGCAGTACTTC | CASSRTGQKSYEQYF
TRBJ2-1 | NA | NA | TRBV6-5 | TGTGCCAGCAGTACCGGGGGAAGCTCCTACAATGAGCAGTTCTTC | CASSTGGSSYNEQFF
TRBJ2-3 | NA | few | TRBV7-9 | TGTGCCAGCAGGTATAGCCAGGGGTCGACAGATACGCAGTATTTT | CASRYSQGSTDTQYF
TRBJ1-4 | NA | NA | TRBV28 | TGTGCCAGCAGTTTTAGGTGGGACCGAAATGAAAAACTGTTTTTT | CASSFRWDRNEKLFF
TRBJ2-5 | NA | NA | TRBV7-3 | TGTGCCAGCAGCCCCAGTTCGGGAGAGACCCAGTACTTC | CASSPSSGETQYF